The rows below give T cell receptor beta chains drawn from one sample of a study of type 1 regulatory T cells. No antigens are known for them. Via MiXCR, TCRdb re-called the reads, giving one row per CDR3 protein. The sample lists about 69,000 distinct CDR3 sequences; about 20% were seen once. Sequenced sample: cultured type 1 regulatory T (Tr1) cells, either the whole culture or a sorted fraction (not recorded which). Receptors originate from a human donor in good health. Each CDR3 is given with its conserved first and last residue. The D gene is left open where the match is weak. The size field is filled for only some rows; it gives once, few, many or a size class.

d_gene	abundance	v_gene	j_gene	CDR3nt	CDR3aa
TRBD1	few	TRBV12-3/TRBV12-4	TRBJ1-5	TGTGCCAGCAGTGCCGAGACAGGGCTAAGCAATCAGCCCCAGCATTTT	CASSAETGLSNQPQHF
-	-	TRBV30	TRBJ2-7	TGTGCCTGGAGTTCCATGACCTACGAGCAGTACTTC	CAWSSMTYEQYF
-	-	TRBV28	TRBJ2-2	TGTGCCAGTGGGGTCGGGGCCGGGGAGCTGTTTTTT	CASGVGAGELFF
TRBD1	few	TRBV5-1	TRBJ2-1	TGCGCCAGCAGTGGGACAGGCACCTACAATGAGCAGTTCTTC	CASSGTGTYNEQFF
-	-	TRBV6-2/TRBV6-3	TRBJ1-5	TGTGCCAGCAGCCTGATCCTCCCAGGGGGCAATCAGCCCCAGCATTTT	CASSLILPGGNQPQHF
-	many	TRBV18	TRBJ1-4	TGTGCCAGCTCATCGATCAGGGAGGGAGGCCGTGAAAAACTGTTTTTT	CASSSIREGGREKLFF
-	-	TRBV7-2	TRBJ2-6	TGTGCCAGCAGCTTAACCCCTGGGCGAACCAGCTCTGGGGCCAACGTCCTGACTTTC	CASSLTPGRTSSGANVLTF
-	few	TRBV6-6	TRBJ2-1	TGTGCCAGCACCCAGTCGACTAGAGGCTCCTACAATGAGCAGTTCTTC	CASTQSTRGSYNEQFF
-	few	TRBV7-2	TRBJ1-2	TGTGCCAGCAGAAGATCCAGGGGTAACTATGGCTACACCTTC	CASRRSRGNYGYTF
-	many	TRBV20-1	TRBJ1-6	TGCAGTGCTAGAGATAGTGCGGCCAAGGTCCACTTT	CSARDSAAKVHF
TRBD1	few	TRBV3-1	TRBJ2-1	TGTGCCAGCAGCAGACAGGGAATCTACAATGAGCAGTTCTTC	CASSRQGIYNEQFF
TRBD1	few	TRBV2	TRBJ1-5	TGTGCCAGCCAGGACAGGGCGAATCAGCCCCAGCATTTT	CASQDRANQPQHF
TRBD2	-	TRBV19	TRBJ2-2	TGTGCCAGTAATCGTCGGGAGGTTGGCGGGGAGCTGTTTTTT	CASNRREVGGELFF
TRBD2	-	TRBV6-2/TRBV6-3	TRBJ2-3	TGTGCCAGCAGCTTAGCGGGCAAGTTAGCGGATACGCAGTATTTT	CASSLAGKLADTQYF
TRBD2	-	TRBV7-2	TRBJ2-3	TGTGCCAGCAGCCGCACTCTTTCTAGCGGGAGAGGAACAGATACGCAGTATTTT	CASSRTLSSGRGTDTQYF
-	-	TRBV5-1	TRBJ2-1	TGCGCCAGCAGCTCCGGGGCCCGCTCCTACAATGAGCAGTTCTTC	CASSSGARSYNEQFF
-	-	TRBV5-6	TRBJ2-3	TGTGCCAGCAGCTTCGATCTGAGATCTAGCACAGATACGCAGTATTTT	CASSFDLRSSTDTQYF
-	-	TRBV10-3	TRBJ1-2	TGTGCCATCAGTGAGTCACCGTTACTATATGGCTACACCTTC	CAISESPLLYGYTF
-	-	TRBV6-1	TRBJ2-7	TGTGCCAGCAGTGAAGCACGCAACTACGAGCAGTACTTC	CASSEARNYEQYF
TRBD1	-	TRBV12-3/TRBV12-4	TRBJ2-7	TGTGCCAGCAGTAGGACAGGACCCTCCTACGAGCAGTACTTC	CASSRTGPSYEQYF
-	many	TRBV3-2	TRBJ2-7	TGTGCCAGCAGCCAAGAGGGTGGCTGGCCGAGCTCCTACGAGCAGTACTTC	CASSQEGGWPSSYEQYF
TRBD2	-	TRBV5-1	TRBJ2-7	TGCGCCAGCAGCGTGGGACTAGCGCCCTACGAGCAGTACTTC	CASSVGLAPYEQYF
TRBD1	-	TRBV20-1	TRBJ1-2	TGCAGTGCTAGCCGGACAGGCAGGGCCTATGGCTACACCTTC	CSASRTGRAYGYTF